Listed below are T cell receptor beta chains from one sample, sequenced in a study of OX40 agonist ivuxolimab in advanced cancers. Some clones are missing from TCRdb's copy, which holds only in-frame ones; the method was immunoSEQ multiplex PCR. This table has over 45,000 clones, around 84% appearing once. Sequencing was performed on CD4+ or CD8+ T cells sorted from blood, taken in a trial of the OX40 agonist ivuxolimab. The receptors were gathered from an adult with an advanced solid tumor such as melanoma, head and neck, liver or kidney cancer. CDR3s include the opening cysteine and the closing phenylalanine or tryptophan. D genes are given only for firm matches. Clone size is stated in some rows and not others, as once, few, many or a class when expanded.

TRBV30	-	TRBJ2-3	-	15	TGTGCCTGGAGGGGGGGGACAGGAGGCACAGATACGCAGTATTTT	CAWRGGTGGTDTQYF
TRBV7-9	TRBD2	TRBJ2-1	-	16	TGTGCCAGCAGCTTAGGCAATAGCGGGACCCGCAATGAGCAGTTCTTC	CASSLGNSGTRNEQFF
TRBV5-1	TRBD2	TRBJ2-7	-	18	TGCGCCAGCAGCCCCGGACTAGCGGGTGACAGAGGTTCCTACGAGCAGTACTTC	CASSPGLAGDRGSYEQYF
TRBV27	-	TRBJ2-6	-	14	TGTGCCAGCCTCGACTCAACTGGGGCCAACGTCCTGACTTTC	CASLDSTGANVLTF
TRBV5-4	TRBD1	TRBJ2-5	-	14	TGTGCCAGCAGCCCGTGGGACAGGGTTGAGACCCAGTACTTC	CASSPWDRVETQYF
TRBV6-5	-	TRBJ2-7	-	13	TGTGCCAGCTATTCTAGGGGCTCCTACGAGCAGTACTTC	CASYSRGSYEQYF
TRBV9	-	TRBJ2-3	once	15	TGTGCCAGCAGCGTGGCCGGATTCTTCAGAGATACGCAGTATTTT	CASSVAGFFRDTQYF
TRBV5-1	TRBD1	TRBJ2-7	-	16	TGCGCCAGCAGCCGAGGGACGGGACAGGGTAATCGGGAGCAGTACTTC	CASSRGTGQGNREQYF
TRBV11-3	-	TRBJ2-1	-	15	TGTGCCAGCAGCTCGGAGAGCCACCCCTACAATGAGCAGTTCTTC	CASSSESHPYNEQFF
TRBV7-2	-	TRBJ1-1	-	15	TGTGCCAGCAGCTCAAACCGGGTCCCTTTCCCTGAAGCTTTCTTT	CASSSNRVPFPEAFF
TRBV11-2	TRBD2	TRBJ2-6	once	14	TGTGCCAGCAGTACGGGAGGAGGGGCCAACGTCCTGACTTTC	CASSTGGGANVLTF
TRBV5-1	-	TRBJ2-5	-	14	TGCGCCAGCAGCTTGGGCAGGGATGGGGATGGCCAGTACTTC	CASSLGRDGDGQYF
TRBV7-6	TRBD2	TRBJ2-7	-	14	TGTGCCAGCAGCTTAGAAGCGGGAGGGAGAGAGCAGTACTTC	CASSLEAGGREQYF
TRBV28	-	TRBJ2-3	-	12	TGTGCCAGCGACTCGAACACAGATACGCAGTATTTT	CASDSNTDTQYF
TRBV6-5	TRBD2	TRBJ2-7	-	14	TGTGCCTCCACCTCGGCCGGGGGGACCTACGAGCAGTACTTC	CASTSAGGTYEQYF
TRBV30	-	TRBJ1-4	-	12	TGTGCCGGTGATGGCAGGGGAAATGGACTGTTTTTT	CAGDGRGNGLFF
TRBV27	-	TRBJ2-3	-	16	TGTGCCAGCAGCCCACTTCAAACTAGCCGGGCAGATACGCAGTATTTT	CASSPLQTSRADTQYF
TRBV6-1	-	TRBJ2-7	-	16	TGTGCCAGCAGTGAAGGATTGGGGGAAGAGATCTACGAGCAGTACTTC	CASSEGLGEEIYEQYF
TRBV6-1	-	TRBJ1-1	-	15	TGTGCCAGCAGTGAACACGGACCCCTGAACACTGAAGCTTTCTTT	CASSEHGPLNTEAFF
TRBV6-5	TRBD2	TRBJ2-7	-	15	TGTGCCAGCAGCAGAACTAGCGGGAGGTTCTACGAGCAGTACTTC	CASSRTSGRFYEQYF
TRBV23-1	TRBD2	TRBJ2-1	-	15	TGCGCCAGCAGTCAGCGGGAGGTCCGCTACAATGAGCAGTTCTTC	CASSQREVRYNEQFF